This entry features one T cell receptor beta chain sequence. From germline, CDR1 is LGHNA and CDR2 YSLEER. Trimming took off 0 bases at V and 0 bases at J, with 11 bases between the two ends. CDR3 length: 17 amino acids. The repertoire was sequenced with immunoSEQ multiplex PCR; TCRdb's copy has only in-frame clones and lacks some. The repertoire holds tens of thousands of clones, with 65% to 90% as singletons. This record comes from a study of control samples from healthy donors and cancer patients. The source of this sequence is a man in his forties in good health. Sequences were obtained from blood. This chain connects TRBV4-3 to TRBJ2-2, with D perhaps matching TRBD2 (6 bases). CDR3 nucleotides: TGCGCCAGCAGCCAAGAGGCCCTAGCGTCGAACACCGGGGAGCTGTTTTTT. Translating it yields CASSQEALASNTGELFF.